The sequence of this TCR beta chain was determined in a study of blood T cells in healthy people across ages. A second 7 to 11 cycle PCR used barcoded and J-beta primers. Each cDNA molecule received a tag from a template-switch adaptor that had 12 random nucleotides. Every sample gave at least 3 million paired-end reads containing CDR3. One entry per CDR3 protein, called by TCRdb with MiXCR from the 5' RACE reads. The data contain some 900,000 distinct CDR3 sequences, 25% to 30% of them seen just once; the ten biggest clones take up 17%. Findings and caveats of the study: The donors' CMV status was not determined, possibly confounding changes in expanded clonotypes. Estimates based on one million T cells were treated as lower bounds.

The junction had 10 bases not matched to a gene; V was cut back by 4 bases and J by 8 bases. The CDR3 covers 15 residues. CDR1 and CDR2 (germline): MNHEY, SVGEGT. This clonotype occurred a few times. The target antigen is unknown. The source of this sequence is a woman older than 75 in good health. The sequenced sample consisted of blood. V and J are TRBV6-2 or TRBV6-3 and TRBJ1-5, with 8 bases identical to TRBD1. The CDR3 nucleotides read TGTGCCAGCAGTTCAGCCCCAGGGGGCGCGAAGCCCCAGCATTTT. It codes for CASSSAPGGAKPQHF.